This entry lists 21 T cell receptor beta chains sequenced from one sample in a study of T cell responses to AZD1222 COVID-19 vaccine (dated by TCRdb to the early 2020s). According to the study, the label for this sample's time point signals: baseline before first vaccination. The library was generated by the immunoSEQ multiplex PCR assay. The table comes from immuneACCESS by way of TCRdb, which keeps in-frame sequences with V and J called. Part of the clones is missing from these tables; in studies checked, under half for an unresolved V gene and the rest for unknown reasons. The sample table records about 180,000 clones; about nine tenths of these occur just once. The ten largest clones take up approximately 2.5% of the sample. This specimen was peripheral blood, taken on day 0 of AZD1222 vaccination. The receptors were sampled from an adult in good health.

The chain has TRBV2 and TRBJ1-1; D is perhaps TRBD1 (6 bases). Trimming left V 0 bases short and J 5 bases short, with 16 bases between. Germline CDR1 is SNHLY and CDR2 is FYNNEI. This CDR3 has 16 amino acids. DNA of the CDR3: TGTGCCAGCAGTGAAGCACAGGGAATGGGAAGGACTGAAGCTTTCTTT. Translated, it gives CASSEAQGMGRTEAFF.

This clone was observed once. This chain uses TRBV19 with TRBJ1-1, with 7 bases fitting TRBD1. This CDR3 is 17 amino acids long. The germline gives CDR1 LNHDA, CDR2 SQIVND (reference sequence). V lost 3 bases, J lost 3 bases, and 13 bases stayed unmatched. The CDR3 here is CASSILAIRQGDTEAFF. In nucleotides, the CDR3 is TGTGCCAGTAGTATCCTGGCGATACGACAGGGAGACACTGAAGCTTTCTTT.

The chain carries TRBV4-1 and TRBJ1-5; the match to TRBD1 covers 12 bases. CDR3 length: 16 residues. CDR1 is MGHRA and CDR2 is YSYEKL in the germline V gene. V gave up 5 bases and J gave up 3 bases; unmatched junction bases: 5. The CDR3 DNA reads TGCGCCAGCAGCTACGGGACAGGGGGCATCAATCAGCCCCAGCATTTT. Its protein product is CASSYGTGGINQPQHF.

The V gene is TRBV7-9, the J gene TRBJ2-1; TRBD2 matches 8 bases. CDR1 SEHNR and CDR2 FQNEAQ come from the germline V gene (reference sequence). The CDR3 sequence is 17 residues long. Germline trimming cut 1 base from V and 0 bases from J; bases unmatched to any gene: 5. The CDR3 sequence is CASSLDPSGRSYNEQFF. The CDR3 region has the DNA TGTGCCAGCAGCTTAGATCCTAGCGGGCGCTCCTACAATGAGCAGTTCTTC.

The rearrangement uses TRBV5-1 and TRBJ1-1, with no clear D. V was clipped by 8 bases and J by 3 bases, with 17 bases between them. This CDR3 region has 14 residues. Per the germline V gene, CDR1 is SGHRS and CDR2 is YFSETQ. The CDR3 loop is CASAGEEGYTEAFF. Written as DNA, the CDR3 is TGCGCCAGTGCCGGGGAGGAAGGGTACACTGAAGCTTTCTTT.

This clone was detected only a few times. V usage is TRBV7-9 and J usage is TRBJ1-6; D unclear. The V end was cut by 1 base, the J end by 7 bases, with 8 bases between. The CDR3 runs to 14 residues. Germline V gene lookup returns CDR1 SEHNR and CDR2 FQNEAQ (reference sequence). CDR3 amino acids: CASSLGQENSPLHF. CDR3 DNA: TGTGCCAGCAGCTTAGGGCAGGAGAATTCACCCCTCCACTTT.

The chain is built from TRBV4-1 and TRBJ1-1; weak D call: TRBD1 (5 bases). This CDR3 has 15 amino acids. Germline values: CDR1 MGHRA, CDR2 YSYEKL. Trimming stripped 3 bases from V and 0 bases from J, with 11 bases between. The CDR3 nucleotides are TGCGCCAGCAGCCAGTCCAGACAGTTGAACACTGAAGCTTTCTTT. Translating gives CASSQSRQLNTEAFF.

This clone was detected a few times. This chain connects TRBV19 to TRBJ2-3, with D maybe TRBD2 (6 bases). V shed 3 bases and J shed 7 bases, with 20 bases lying between them. From germline, CDR1 is LNHDA and CDR2 SQIVND (reference sequence). The CDR3 is 16 amino acids. CDR3 sequence: CASSIYWVEGGNTQYF. In DNA, the CDR3 is TGTGCCAGTAGTATCTATTGGGTGGAGGGAGGAAATACGCAGTATTTT.

The chain is built from TRBV7-2 and TRBJ2-1, with TRBD2 identical over 12 bases. After removal of 5 bases from V and 3 bases from J, the junction contained 5 bases not matched to a gene. This CDR3 has 16 amino acids. Germline CDR1 and CDR2: SGHTA and FQGNSA. The CDR3 spells CASSVGLAGYYNEQFF. The CDR3 bases are TGTGCCAGCAGCGTGGGACTAGCGGGCTACTACAATGAGCAGTTCTTC.

This chain uses TRBV4-2 with TRBJ2-3; 9 bases map to TRBD2. The CDR3 extends over 17 amino acids. The germline gives CDR1 LGHNA, CDR2 YNFKEQ. Losses at the gene ends were 1 base for V and 5 bases for J; bases not matched to a gene: 10. The CDR3 protein is CASSQGSRREGLDTQYF. The DNA for the CDR3 is TGTGCCAGCAGCCAAGGCTCGAGGCGGGAGGGTTTAGATACGCAGTATTTT.

This chain uses TRBV19 with TRBJ1-6; TRBD1 agrees at 8 bases. Germline loops: CDR1 LNHDA, CDR2 SQIVND (reference sequence). This CDR3 has 14 amino acids. The ends lost 1 base at V and 8 bases at J; junction bases unmatched: 1. CDR3 bases: TGTGCCAGTAGTATAGGACAGGGGTATTCACCCCTCCACTTT. This gives the protein CASSIGQGYSPLHF.

The chain carries TRBV30 and TRBJ1-2; TRBD1 aligns across 9 bases. J lost 8 bases, V lost 1 base, and 11 bases had no gene match. CDR1 GTSNPN and CDR2 SVGIG come from the germline V gene (reference sequence). CDR3 length equals 15 residues. Here the CDR3 DNA reads TGTGCCTGGAGTGCCACACAGGGGGCGCGCGGAGGCTACACCTTC. Its translation: CAWSATQGARGGYTF.

This chain uses TRBV5-1 with TRBJ2-7; no definite D call. Germline V gives CDR1 SGHRS, CDR2 YFSETQ. The V and J ends lost 0 bases and 2 bases respectively, with 9 bases between them. The CDR3 sequence is 14 residues long. CDR3 amino acids: CASSLAHATYEQYF. The CDR3, as DNA: TGCGCCAGCAGCTTGGCCCACGCAACCTACGAGCAGTACTTC.

The chain has TRBV18 and TRBJ1-1, with 7 bases that match TRBD1. The CDR3 length is 13 residues. Trimming at V came to 3 bases and at J to 10 bases, leaving 8 bases not matched to a gene. Looked up from germline, CDR1 is KGHSH and CDR2 is LQKENI. As DNA, the CDR3 is TGTGCCAGCTCACCCACAGGACAGGCCGGAGCTTTCTTT. Its protein is CASSPTGQAGAFF.

V is TRBV12-3 or TRBV12-4 and J is TRBJ2-6; D is possibly TRBD1 (5 bases). Trimming removed 3 bases at V and 15 bases at J, with 12 bases between. This CDR3 contains 12 residues. In DNA, the CDR3 is TGTGCCAGCAGTTTTCACCAGGGCCCCCTGACTTTC. Protein: CASSFHQGPLTF.

This rearrangement joins TRBV30 to TRBJ1-6; maybe TRBD1 (5 bases). CDR1 and CDR2 (germline): GTSNPN, SVGIG (reference sequence). Between the trimmed V and J ends, which lost 3 bases and 11 bases, there was a span of 11 bases. The CDR3 runs to 12 residues. CDR3: CAWSPRVPPLHF. CDR3 DNA sequence: TGTGCCTGGAGCCCCAGGGTTCCACCCCTCCACTTT.

This clone was counted a single time. J is TRBJ2-3 and V is TRBV28; D is unresolved. The germline CDR1 and CDR2 sequences are MDHEN and SYDVKM. The V gene lost 2 bases and the J gene lost 2 bases, with 5 bases spanning the gap. The CDR3 is made up of 13 amino acids. CDR3: CASSLPHTDTQYF. CDR3 nucleotides: TGTGCCAGCAGTTTACCCCACACAGATACGCAGTATTTT.

The chain joins TRBV30 to TRBJ1-6, with D uncertain. CDR3 length: 12 residues. V lost 3 bases and J lost 8, with 8 bases in between. Germline V CDR1 and CDR2: GTSNPN, SVGIG (reference sequence). Here the CDR3 reads CAWRRLDSPLHF. For the CDR3, the DNA is TGTGCCTGGAGGCGGCTGGATTCACCCCTCCACTTT.

The J gene is TRBJ1-6, the V gene TRBV12-3 or TRBV12-4; D not resolved. This CDR3 has 13 residues. V was clipped by 2 bases and J by 8 bases, with 7 bases between them. In DNA, the CDR3 is TGTGCCAGCAGTTTACAGCGAGATTCACCCCTCCACTTT. Translated: CASSLQRDSPLHF.

V usage is TRBV10-3 and J usage is TRBJ1-2; D gene unclear. Germline CDR1 is ENHRY and CDR2 is SYGVKD. The V and J ends lost 6 bases and 2 bases respectively, with 7 bases between them. The CDR3 length is 12 residues. Written as DNA, the CDR3 is TGTGCCATCAGGGGATCGAACTATGGCTACACCTTC. Translation gives CAIRGSNYGYTF.

Written as DNA, the CDR3 is TGTGCCAGCAGTGCGCCGCAAACTCCGAGGGCCCAGTTCTTC. Its protein product is CASSAPQTPRAQFF. This chain links TRBV6-4 with TRBJ2-1, with D possibly matching TRBD2 (5 bases). CDR3 length: 14 amino acids. In germline, CDR1 is MRHNA, CDR2 SNTAGT. Trimming cost V 4 bases and J 13 bases, with 20 bases left between them.